The clone carrying this TCR beta chain came up a few times. What it binds is not known. Study results and limitations: The larger-cohort validation was restricted to a single TCR beta V-J rearrangement rather than whole repertoires. In terms of TCR gene usage, tumor memory CD4+ T cells clustered together with blood and lymph node memory CD4+ cells, as well as with lymph node naive CD4+ cells.

Germline assignment: CDR1 KGHSH and CDR2 LQKENI. The CDR3 sequence is 13 residues long. Between the trimmed V and J ends, which lost 0 bases and 7 bases, there was a span of 9 bases. Semi-nested PCR with Nested Universal Primer A followed constant-region reverse priming of full-length variable regions. Via MiXCR, TCRdb re-called the 5' RACE reads, giving one row per CDR3 protein. The sample records approximately 60,000 distinct CDR3 sequences, around 21% being singletons. Cells sorted as Tregs were CD4+, CD25+ and CD127-/low. The source material was tumor-infiltrating Tregs sorted from the breast tumor. The clonotype originates from a female donor with breast cancer. The chain recombines TRBV18 with TRBJ1-1; D unclear. CDR3 protein: CASSPPVSREAFF. CDR3 in DNA: TGTGCCAGCTCACCACCGGTTTCTCGTGAAGCTTTCTTT.